The source of this T cell receptor beta chain is a study of T cell responses to AZD1222 COVID-19 vaccine. Remarks on this clone: Its matching antigen is unknown.

Libraries were prepared by immunoSEQ multiplex PCR; TCRdb keeps only in-frame clonotypes and omits some of them. The sample lists 150,000 to 200,000 clones, 90% to 95% occurring once. Broader study findings: Only five to seven individuals given AZD1222 were seropositive at baseline.

Trimming removed 3 bases at V and 3 bases at J, with 8 bases between. The CDR3 length is 13 residues. Germline V gives CDR1 SGHTA, CDR2 FQGTGA. The sequence was obtained from an adult who received the AZD1222 COVID-19 vaccine. The chain couples TRBV7-3 to TRBJ1-2; no reliable D call. The material sequenced was peripheral blood, taken 28 days after the second AZD1222 dose. The CDR3 loop reads CASSFDIDYGYTF. CDR3 in DNA: TGTGCCAGCAGCTTTGATATCGACTATGGCTACACCTTC.